This T cell receptor beta chain derives from a study of regulatory T cells in long-lasting Graves disease. Study-wide findings and caveats: Favored usage of TRBV28, TRBJ1-2 and TRBJ2-5 was recorded in persistent disease. TCR diversity was lower in persistent Graves' patients than in newly diagnosed ones.

The CDR3 is 14 residues long. Looked up from germline, CDR1 is SGHAT and CDR2 is FQNNGV. The ends lost 1 base at V and 7 bases at J; junction bases unmatched: 3. Time point defined: persistent/refractory GD, antithyroid drugs over 5 years with positive TRAb. RNA from PBMCs was the source of the TCR library. It was by American Thyroid Association guidelines that Graves' disease was diagnosed. In building TCR beta libraries, iRepertoire HTBI primers were used together with Arm-PCR of CDR3 regions. Original analysis: Across samples, over 55 TRBV and some 15 TRBJ segments were found. MiXCR, run by TCRdb on the multiplex PCR reads, gives a single entry per CDR3 protein. The V and J calls and clone size come from TCRdb's table, not from the authors' own analysis. The sample lists around 300,000 distinct CDR3 sequences, roughly 21% occurring once. This clonotype was picked up a small number of times. Its antigen is unknown.

This clonotype was sampled from a female donor with Graves disease. The chain uses TRBV11-2 and TRBJ2-1; 8 bases are a match to TRBD2. This sample comprised peripheral blood mononuclear cells (PBMCs), obtained when the disease was refractory, from a patient treated with antithyroid drugs. CDR3 in amino acids: CASSLAGGGNEQFF. In nucleotides, the CDR3 is TGTGCCAGCAGCTTAGCGGGAGGGGGAAATGAGCAGTTCTTC.